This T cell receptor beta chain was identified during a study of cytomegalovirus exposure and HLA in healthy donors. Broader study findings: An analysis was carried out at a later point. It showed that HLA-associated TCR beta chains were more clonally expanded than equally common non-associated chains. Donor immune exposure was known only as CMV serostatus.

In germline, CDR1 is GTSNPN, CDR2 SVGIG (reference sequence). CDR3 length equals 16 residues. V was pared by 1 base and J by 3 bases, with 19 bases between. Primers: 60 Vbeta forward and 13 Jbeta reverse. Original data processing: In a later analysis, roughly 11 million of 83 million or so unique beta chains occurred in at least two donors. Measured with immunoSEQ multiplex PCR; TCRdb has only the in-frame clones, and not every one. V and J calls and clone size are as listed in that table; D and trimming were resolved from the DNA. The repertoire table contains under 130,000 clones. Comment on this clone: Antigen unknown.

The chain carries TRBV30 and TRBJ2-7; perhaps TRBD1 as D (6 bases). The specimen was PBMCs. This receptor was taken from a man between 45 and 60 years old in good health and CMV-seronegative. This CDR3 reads CAWSAPHRTAGYEQYF. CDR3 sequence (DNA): TGTGCCTGGAGTGCGCCTCATCGGACAGCCGGCTACGAGCAGTACTTC.